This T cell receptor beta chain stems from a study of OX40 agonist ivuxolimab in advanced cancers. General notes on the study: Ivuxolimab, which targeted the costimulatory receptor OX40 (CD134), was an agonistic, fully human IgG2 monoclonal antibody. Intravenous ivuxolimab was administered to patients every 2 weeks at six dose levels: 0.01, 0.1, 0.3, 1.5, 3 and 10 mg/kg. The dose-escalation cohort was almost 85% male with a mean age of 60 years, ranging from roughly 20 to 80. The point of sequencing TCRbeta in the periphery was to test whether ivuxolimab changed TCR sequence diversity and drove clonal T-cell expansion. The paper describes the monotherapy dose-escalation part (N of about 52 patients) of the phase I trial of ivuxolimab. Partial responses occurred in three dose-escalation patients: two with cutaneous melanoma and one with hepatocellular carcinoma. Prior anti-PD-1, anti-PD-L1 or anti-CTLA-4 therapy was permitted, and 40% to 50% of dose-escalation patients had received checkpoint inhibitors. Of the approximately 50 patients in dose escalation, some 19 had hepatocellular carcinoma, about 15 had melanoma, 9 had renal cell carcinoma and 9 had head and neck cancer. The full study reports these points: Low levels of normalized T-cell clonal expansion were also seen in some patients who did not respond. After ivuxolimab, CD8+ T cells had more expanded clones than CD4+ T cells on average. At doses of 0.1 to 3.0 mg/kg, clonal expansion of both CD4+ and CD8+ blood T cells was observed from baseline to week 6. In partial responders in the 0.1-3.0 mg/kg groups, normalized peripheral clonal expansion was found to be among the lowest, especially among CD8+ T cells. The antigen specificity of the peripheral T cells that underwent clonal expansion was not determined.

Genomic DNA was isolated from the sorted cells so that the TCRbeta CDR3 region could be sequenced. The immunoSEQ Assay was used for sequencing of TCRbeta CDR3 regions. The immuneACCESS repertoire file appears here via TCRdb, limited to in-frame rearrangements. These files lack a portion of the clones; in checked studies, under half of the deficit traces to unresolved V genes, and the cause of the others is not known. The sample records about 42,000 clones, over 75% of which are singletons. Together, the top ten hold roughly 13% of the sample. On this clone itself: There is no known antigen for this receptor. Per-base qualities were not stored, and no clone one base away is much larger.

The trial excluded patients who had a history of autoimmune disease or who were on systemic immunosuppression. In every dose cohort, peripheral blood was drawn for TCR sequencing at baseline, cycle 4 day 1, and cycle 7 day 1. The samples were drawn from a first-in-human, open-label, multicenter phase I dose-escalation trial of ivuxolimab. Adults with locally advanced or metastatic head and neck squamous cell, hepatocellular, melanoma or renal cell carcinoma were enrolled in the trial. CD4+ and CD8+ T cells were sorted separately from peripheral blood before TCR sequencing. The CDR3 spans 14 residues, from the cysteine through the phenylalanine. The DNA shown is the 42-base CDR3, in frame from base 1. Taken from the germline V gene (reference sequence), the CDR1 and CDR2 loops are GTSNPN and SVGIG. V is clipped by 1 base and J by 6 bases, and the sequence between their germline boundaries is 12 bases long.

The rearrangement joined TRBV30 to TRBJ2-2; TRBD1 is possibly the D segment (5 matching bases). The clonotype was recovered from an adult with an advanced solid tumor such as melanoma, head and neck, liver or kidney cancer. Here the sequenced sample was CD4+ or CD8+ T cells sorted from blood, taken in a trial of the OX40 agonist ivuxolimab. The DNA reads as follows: TGTGCCTGGAGTGGGACCAGGGCGGCCGGGGAGCTGTTTTTT. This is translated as CAWSGTRAAGELFF.